The clone carrying this T cell receptor beta chain is a singleton in its sample. Researchers ran the PCR with 60 Vbeta and 13 Jbeta primers. The table came from immunoSEQ multiplex PCR; TCRdb's copy has only in-frame clones and leaves some out. Of approximately 190,000 clones in the sample, approximately 70% were seen once. The data originate from a study of cytomegalovirus exposure and HLA in healthy donors. Trimming pared 0 bases from V and 0 bases from J, leaving 12 bases between. Germline V gene lookup returns CDR1 SEHNR and CDR2 FQNEAQ (reference sequence). The length of the CDR3 is 16 residues. The chain has TRBV7-9 and TRBJ2-7; D gene uncertain. This TCR derives from a woman aged 25 to 39 in good health and CMV-seronegative. Sequencing used PBMCs. DNA of the CDR3: TGTGCCAGCAGCTTAGCGGTTCTGGGCAGCTCCTACGAGCAGTACTTC. This encodes CASSLAVLGSSYEQYF.